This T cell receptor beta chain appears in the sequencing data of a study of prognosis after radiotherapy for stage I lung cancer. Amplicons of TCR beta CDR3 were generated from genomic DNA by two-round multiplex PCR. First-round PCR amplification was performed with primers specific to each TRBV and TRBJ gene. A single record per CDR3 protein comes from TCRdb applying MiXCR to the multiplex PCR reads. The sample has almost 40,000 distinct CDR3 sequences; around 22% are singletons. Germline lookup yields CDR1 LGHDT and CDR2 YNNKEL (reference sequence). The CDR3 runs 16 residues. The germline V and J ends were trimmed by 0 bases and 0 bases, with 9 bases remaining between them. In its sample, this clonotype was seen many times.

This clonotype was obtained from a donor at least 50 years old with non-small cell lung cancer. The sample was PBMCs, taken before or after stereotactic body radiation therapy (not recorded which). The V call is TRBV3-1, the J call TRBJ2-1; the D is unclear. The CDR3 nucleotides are TGTGCCAGCAGCCAAGAACTACCCGTCTCCTACAATGAGCAGTTCTTC. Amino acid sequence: CASSQELPVSYNEQFF.